A single sample is the source of the 31 T cell receptor beta chains below, sequenced in a study of regulatory T cells in long-lasting Graves disease. Time point given: persistent/refractory GD, antithyroid drugs over 5 years with positive TRAb. With RNA extracted from PBMCs as input, the TCR library was made. TCR beta libraries were built with iRepertoire HTBI primers and Arm-PCR of CDR3 regions. TCRdb called the multiplex PCR reads again in MiXCR, with one record for every CDR3 protein. The repertoire has fewer than 400,000 distinct CDR3 sequences, less than 25% of them found once; the top ten carry around 20%. The sample in question was peripheral blood mononuclear cells (PBMCs), obtained when the disease was refractory, from a patient treated with antithyroid drugs. These receptors all come from a female donor with Graves disease.

This clonotype came up a few times. This chain uses TRBV6-1 with TRBJ2-7; 10 bases line up with TRBD1. The germline V gene has CDR1 MNHNS and CDR2 SASEGT. Losses at the gene ends were 6 bases for V and 3 bases for J; bases not matched to a gene: 5. CDR3 length equals 14 residues. Written as DNA, the CDR3 is TGTGCCAGCAGGGGCCGGACAGGGGGCTACGAGCAGTACTTC. Translating it yields CASRGRTGGYEQYF.

This clonotype has more than one count but fewer than ten. The chain combines TRBV5-1 with TRBJ1-6; TRBD1 agrees at 7 bases. The CDR3 has 13 residues. The trim removed 5 bases at V and 7 bases at J, leaving 3 bases unmatched. CDR1 SGHRS and CDR2 YFSETQ come from the germline V gene. CDR3 DNA sequence: TGCGCCAGCAGACAGGGGAAAAATTCACCCCTCCACTTT. This translates into CASRQGKNSPLHF.

The gene calls are TRBV29-1 and TRBJ2-7, with 11 bases fitting TRBD1. After removal of 6 bases from V and 2 bases from J, the junction contained 3 bases not matched to a gene. The CDR3 has 13 amino acids. Germline values: CDR1 SQVTM, CDR2 ANQGSEA. The CDR3 sequence is CSVPGQGAYEQYF. The CDR3 DNA follows: TGCAGCGTACCGGGACAGGGGGCCTACGAGCAGTACTTC.

The CDR3 reads CASSQDRTGEKLFF. The CDR3 DNA reads TGCGCCAGCAGCCAAGATCGGACGGGTGAAAAACTGTTTTTT. This chain joins TRBV4-1 and TRBJ1-4; D ambiguous. Germline V gives CDR1 MGHRA, CDR2 YSYEKL. V lost 0 bases and J 7 bases, leaving 9 bases between the germline ends. The CDR3 runs 14 residues.

This clonotype occurred once. This may be a read error: a much more frequent sequence differs by one nucleotide. The chain uses TRBV6-1 and TRBJ2-7; no clear D gene. Germline V gene lookup returns CDR1 MNHNS and CDR2 SASEGT. With 9 bases removed from V and 2 bases from J, the gap between germline ends came to 14 bases. The CDR3 is made up of 13 amino acids. In nucleotides, the CDR3 is TGTGCCAGAAGTCCCACCAGAGCCTACGAGCAGTACTTC. Translating it yields CARSPTRAYEQYF.

This clonotype was counted between two and nine times. The chain recombines TRBV5-1 with TRBJ2-5; D unclear. The CDR3 contains 13 residues. Trimming cost V 2 bases and J 4 bases, with 9 bases left between them. Germline V gives CDR1 SGHRS, CDR2 YFSETQ. The CDR3 DNA sequence: TGCGCCAGCAGCTTTGAAGGTCGAGAGACCCAGTACTTC. Encoded protein: CASSFEGRETQYF.

This chain links TRBV7-2 with TRBJ2-5, with D perhaps being TRBD1 or TRBD2 (6 bases each). CDR3 length: 16 residues. The ends were cut back, 3 bases at V and 0 bases at J, with 14 bases in the middle. The germline gives CDR1 SGHTA, CDR2 FQGNSA. The CDR3 region has the DNA TGTGCCAGCAGCTTTACAGGGAGGAGGTACCAAGAGACCCAGTACTTC. Translating gives CASSFTGRRYQETQYF.

The chain couples TRBV2 to TRBJ2-7; D is perhaps TRBD1 (6 bases). The CDR3 consists of 13 residues. The V end was cut by 11 bases, the J end by 0 bases, with 14 bases between. From germline, CDR1 is SNHLY and CDR2 FYNNEI. CDR3 sequence: CAHRQENSYEQYF. The CDR3 DNA reads as TGTGCCCACCGACAGGAGAACTCCTACGAGCAGTACTTC.

This clonotype was counted many times. This chain joins TRBV7-8 and TRBJ2-7, with D uncertain. The germline V gene encodes CDR1 SGHVS and CDR2 FQNEAQ. The CDR3 loop spans 14 amino acids. Trimming pared 2 bases from V and 1 base from J, leaving 9 bases between. The CDR3 here is CASSLYPESYEQYF. In DNA form, the CDR3 reads TGTGCCAGCAGCTTATACCCCGAATCCTACGAGCAGTACTTC.

The V call is TRBV7-9, the J call TRBJ2-7; tentative D call: TRBD2 (5 bases). V dropped 4 bases and J dropped 3 bases, with 19 bases sitting between them. Germline V gene sequence: CDR1 SEHNR, CDR2 FQNEAQ (reference sequence). This CDR3 contains 16 residues. The CDR3 loop is CASSSSGPAVDYEQYF. DNA of the CDR3: TGTGCCAGCAGCTCGTCCGGACCAGCGGTTGACTACGAGCAGTACTTC.

This clonotype came up a few times. This rearrangement joins TRBV7-2 to TRBJ2-5; tentatively, D is TRBD1 (6 bases). This CDR3 is 15 amino acids long. Trimming pared 0 bases from V and 9 bases from J, leaving 17 bases between. Germline values: CDR1 SGHTA, CDR2 FQGNSA. CDR3 sequence: CASSLAGDSAGAQYF. DNA for the CDR3: TGTGCCAGCAGCTTAGCGGGAGACAGCGCAGGGGCCCAGTACTTC.

This sequence joins TRBV4-1 and TRBJ2-7; the match to TRBD2 covers 13 bases. The CDR3 contains 17 residues. CDR1 and CDR2 from the germline V gene are MGHRA and YSYEKL. The V and J ends lost 0 bases and 5 bases, in that order; junction bases with no gene match: 7. CDR3 DNA sequence: TGCGCCAGCAGCCAAGAGCCTGGACTAGCGGGAGCCGACGAGCAGTACTTC. This encodes CASSQEPGLAGADEQYF.

This clonotype showed up just a few times. The chain uses TRBV12-3 or TRBV12-4 and TRBJ1-3; 7 positions match TRBD1. The V gene end was trimmed by 6 bases and the J gene end by 1 base; junction bases not matched to a gene: 3. CDR3 length: 14 residues. The CDR3 here is CASRAGGSGNTIYF. CDR3 sequence (DNA): TGTGCCAGCAGGGCAGGGGGATCTGGAAACACCATATATTTT.

This clonotype was picked up many times. The rearrangement links TRBV20-1 to TRBJ1-2; D is unresolved. The CDR3 runs to 15 residues. In germline, CDR1 is DFQATT, CDR2 SNEGSKA (reference sequence). The V end lost 2 bases, the J end lost 5 bases, and 18 bases lay between the germline ends. The CDR3 loop reads CSARNSGRLFYGYTF. Written as DNA, the CDR3 is TGCAGTGCTAGAAACTCAGGACGGCTCTTTTATGGCTACACCTTC.

In regard to this clonotype: Being one base from a much bigger clone, this may be a read error. The chain carries TRBV7-2 and TRBJ2-5; 9 nucleotides match TRBD2. CDR3 length equals 15 residues. Germline V gene lookup returns CDR1 SGHTA and CDR2 FQGNSA. CDR3 nucleotide sequence: TGTGCCGGCAGCTTAGCGGGACTAGCCGGGGAGACCCAGTACTTC. This encodes CAGSLAGLAGETQYF.

This clonotype was observed a few times. The rearrangement links TRBV6-1 to TRBJ1-5; TRBD1 might be the D (5 bases). This CDR3 is built from 15 residues. Germline V gives CDR1 MNHNS, CDR2 SASEGT. The V gene lost 2 bases and the J gene lost 7 bases, with 15 bases spanning the gap. The chain's CDR3 is CASSESRAMGQPQHF. The CDR3 bases are TGTGCCAGCAGTGAATCCAGGGCGATGGGCCAGCCCCAGCATTTT.

The J gene is TRBJ1-5, the V gene TRBV10-2; the D is unclear. V lost 2 bases, J lost 7 bases, and 12 bases lay in between. The CDR3 has 14 residues. CDR1 is WSHSY and CDR2 is SAAADI in the germline V gene. CDR3 residues: CASSEATLLQPQHF. The CDR3 DNA reads as TGCGCCAGCAGTGAGGCGACGTTACTCCAGCCCCAGCATTTT.

This clonotype was found many times. The chain uses TRBV7-9 and TRBJ2-5; 8 bases match TRBD1. The trim removed 5 bases at V and 2 bases at J, leaving 10 bases unmatched. CDR1 SEHNR and CDR2 FQNEAQ come from the germline V gene (reference sequence). The CDR3 totals 16 residues. The CDR3: CASSRPGTGLQETQYF. The CDR3 region has the DNA TGTGCCAGCAGCCGTCCCGGGACAGGACTTCAAGAGACCCAGTACTTC.

This clonotype was observed a few times. The rearrangement links TRBV28 to TRBJ1-3, with D maybe TRBD1 (5 bases). Trimming cost V 7 bases and J 3 bases, with 19 bases left between them. This CDR3 comprises 16 residues. Germline V CDR1 and CDR2: MDHEN, SYDVKM. DNA for the CDR3: TGTGCCAGCACCCCAACCGTTCGGGGCGGTGGAAACACCATATATTTT. Its translation is CASTPTVRGGGNTIYF.

This clonotype occurred a few times. V gene TRBV7-2 combines with J gene TRBJ2-7; D not resolved. Per germline, CDR1 SGHTA and CDR2 FQGNSA. CDR3 length equals 11 residues. The germline V and J ends were trimmed by 3 bases and 7 bases, with 7 bases remaining between them. Written as DNA, the CDR3 is TGTGCCAGCAGCTTTAGTGAAGAGCAGTACTTC. Protein sequence: CASSFSEEQYF.

There are a few counts of this clonotype. The rearrangement uses TRBV19 and TRBJ2-5, with unresolved D. CDR1 is LNHDA, CDR2 SQIVND, per germline (reference sequence). Trimming cost V 4 bases and J 4 bases, with 16 bases left between them. The CDR3 totals 15 residues. CDR3 region: CASSRSAGGGETQYF. CDR3 nucleotides: TGTGCCAGTAGTAGGTCGGCAGGCGGTGGAGAGACCCAGTACTTC.

V is TRBV6-5 and J is TRBJ2-5, with D possibly TRBD1 on 5 matching bases. Trimming stripped 0 bases from V and 3 bases from J, with 8 bases between. This CDR3 spans 14 amino acids. CDR1 is MNHEY and CDR2 is SVGAGI in the germline V gene. The CDR3 region has the DNA TGTGCCAGCAGTTACTCGGAAGGGGAAGAGACCCAGTACTTC. It yields the protein CASSYSEGEETQYF.

This clonotype turned up a few times. The genes are TRBV7-9 and TRBJ1-1; possible D gene TRBD1, 5 bases. The CDR3 runs 15 residues. Germline lookup yields CDR1 SEHNR and CDR2 FQNEAQ (reference sequence). With 2 bases removed from V and 4 bases from J, the gap between germline ends came to 14 bases. As DNA, the CDR3 is TGTGCCAGCAGCTTAATCCCCGGGGGACGCACTGAAGCTTTCTTT. Translating gives CASSLIPGGRTEAFF.

The chain has TRBV6-1 and TRBJ2-2, with unresolved D. The CDR3 runs 13 residues. CDR1 is MNHNS, CDR2 SASEGT, per germline. With 8 bases removed from V and 6 bases from J, the gap between germline ends came to 13 bases. The CDR3 reads CASGRWWAGELFF. The CDR3 bases are TGTGCCAGCGGAAGATGGTGGGCCGGGGAGCTGTTTTTT.

This clonotype occurred many times. The rearrangement uses TRBV28 and TRBJ1-4, with D possibly matching TRBD1 (6 bases). V was shortened by 6 bases and J by 6 bases, with 14 bases between the two germline ends. CDR3 size: 14 residues. Germline loops: CDR1 MDHEN, CDR2 SYDVKM. The DNA for the CDR3 is TGTGCCAGCAGCTTTAGACAGGCATATGAAAAACTGTTTTTT. Its protein is CASSFRQAYEKLFF.

Comments on this clonotype: A much larger clonotype is one base distant, so this may be a read error. The rearrangement uses TRBV4-2 and TRBJ1-3; D remains unclear. The CDR3 spans 12 residues. The germline V gene has CDR1 LGHNA and CDR2 YNFKEQ. The CDR3 region is CASSLNRNTICF. The CDR3 coding sequence is TGTGCCAGCAGCCTGAACCGAAACACCATATGTTTT.

This clonotype was recorded many times. This chain connects TRBV28 to TRBJ1-5, with D perhaps matching TRBD1 (6 bases). Germline V gene lookup returns CDR1 MDHEN and CDR2 SYDVKM. Between the trimmed V and J ends, which lost 5 bases and 7 bases, there was a span of 15 bases. The CDR3 totals 14 residues. The DNA of the CDR3 is TGTGCCAGCAGTCCCCAGGGGTGGGAACAGCCCCAGCATTTT. Translating gives CASSPQGWEQPQHF.

This clonotype was found many times. The rearrangement links TRBV28 to TRBJ2-5; 9 bases agree with TRBD1. The CDR3 is 17 amino acids. Germline CDR1 and CDR2: MDHEN and SYDVKM. V dropped 5 bases and J dropped 5; count of bases not matched to a gene: 15. The DNA for the CDR3 is TGTGCCAGCAGTGCCGGACAGGGGAGATCTTACGTCGAGACCCAGTACTTC. As protein: CASSAGQGRSYVETQYF. The full variable domain, its missing parts supplied by reference TRBV28 and TRBJ2-5, is DVKVTQSSRYLVKRTGEKVFLECVQDMDHENMFWYRQDPGLGLRLIYFSYDVKMKEKGDIPEGYSVSREKKERFSLILESASTNQTSMYLCASSAGQGRSYVETQYFGPGTRLLVL.

Of note for this clonotype: The junction departs from the called germline gene at one end, perhaps through a read error. The chain recombines TRBV12-3 or TRBV12-4 with TRBJ1-5; 8 bases align to TRBD1. The CDR3 runs 17 residues. This chain's CDR3 is CASSRRGGTGNNQLQHF. CDR3 nucleotides: TGTGCCAGCAGCCGTAGGGGGGGGACAGGTAACAATCAGCTCCAGCATTTT.

A remark on this clonotype: A much larger clone lies one base from this, so it may be a read error. The V and J genes are TRBV20-1 and TRBJ1-4; 7 bases match TRBD1. CDR3 length: 15 amino acids. The V gene end was trimmed by 2 bases and the J gene end by 3 bases; junction bases not matched to a gene: 6. Germline loops: CDR1 DFQATT, CDR2 SNEGSKA (reference sequence). CDR3 in DNA: TGCAGTGCTAGATCAGGGGGGCCACCTAATGAAAAACTGTTTTTT. Its translation: CSARSGGPPNEKLFF.

This clonotype showed up just a few times. The chain uses TRBV30 and TRBJ1-1, with D hard to call. The CDR3 has 13 amino acids. Per germline, CDR1 GTSNPN and CDR2 SVGIG (reference sequence). V lost 0 bases, J lost 5 bases, and 10 bases lay in between. The CDR3 spells CAWSVGSGTEAFF. In DNA form, the CDR3 reads TGTGCCTGGAGTGTAGGGTCAGGAACTGAAGCTTTCTTT.